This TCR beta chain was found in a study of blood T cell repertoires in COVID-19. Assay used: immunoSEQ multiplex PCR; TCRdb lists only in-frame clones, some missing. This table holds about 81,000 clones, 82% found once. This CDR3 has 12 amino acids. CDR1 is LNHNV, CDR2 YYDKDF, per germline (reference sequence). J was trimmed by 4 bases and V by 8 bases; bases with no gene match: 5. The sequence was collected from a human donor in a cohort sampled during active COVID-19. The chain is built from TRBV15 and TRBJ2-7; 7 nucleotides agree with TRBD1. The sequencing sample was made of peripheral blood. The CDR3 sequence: CATGTESYEQYF. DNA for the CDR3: TGTGCCACCGGGACAGAGTCATACGAGCAGTACTTC.